Detailed here is one T cell receptor (beta chain). Its antigen is undetermined. Regarding donors, all were healthy bone marrow donors. The sample belongs to a study of cytomegalovirus exposure and HLA in healthy donors. Findings and caveats of the study: Relative to equally common others, HLA-associated TCR beta chains showed greater clonal expansion in a later analysis. Among immune exposure information, only CMV serostatus was available.

PCR amplification relied on 60 Vbeta primers (plus 13 Jbeta primers). The data were produced by immunoSEQ multiplex PCR, yet TCRdb's version contains in-frame clones alone and is incomplete. This table holds 150,000 to 200,000 clones, about four fifths found once. Trimming removed 0 bases from V and 4 bases from J, with 15 bases in between. CDR3 length equals 16 residues. Germline V gene data show CDR1 as LGHNA and CDR2 as YSLEER. Sequenced input: PBMCs. This clonotype was sampled from a male donor in good health and CMV-seropositive. V usage is TRBV4-3 and J usage is TRBJ1-2, with D unresolved. The CDR3 loop is CASSQDSVGRIYGYTF. CDR3 sequence (DNA): TGCGCCAGCAGCCAAGATAGCGTCGGGCGAATCTATGGCTACACCTTC.